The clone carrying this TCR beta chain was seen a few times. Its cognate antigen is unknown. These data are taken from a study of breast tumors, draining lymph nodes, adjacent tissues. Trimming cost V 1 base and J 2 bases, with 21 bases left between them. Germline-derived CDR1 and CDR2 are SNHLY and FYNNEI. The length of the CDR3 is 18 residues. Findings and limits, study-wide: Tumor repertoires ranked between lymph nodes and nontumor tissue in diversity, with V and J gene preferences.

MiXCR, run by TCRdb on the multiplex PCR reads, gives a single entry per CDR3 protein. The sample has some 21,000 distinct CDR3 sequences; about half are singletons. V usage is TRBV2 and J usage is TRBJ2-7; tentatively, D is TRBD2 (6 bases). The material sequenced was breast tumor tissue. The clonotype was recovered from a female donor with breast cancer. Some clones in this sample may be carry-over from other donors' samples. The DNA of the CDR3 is TGTGCCAGCAGTGAAGACCGAGGCGGTGGGGGGAGGACCTACGAGCAGTACTTC. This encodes CASSEDRGGGGRTYEQYF. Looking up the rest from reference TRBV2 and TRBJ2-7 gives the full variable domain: EPEVTQTPSHQVTQMGQEVILRCVPISNHLYFYWYRQILGQKVEFLVSFYNNEISEKSEIFDDQFSVERPDGSNFTLKIRSTKLEDSAMYFCASSEDRGGGGRTYEQYFGPGTRLTVT.